This T cell receptor (beta chain) was sequenced in a study of PD-1 blockade in classical Hodgkin lymphoma. Study-level points and caveats: CD4+ but not CD8+ TCR diversity rose significantly by C4D1. Exclusion applied to patients who initiated nivolumab less than 1 year following ASCT.

Relapse was seen in all patients after autologous stem cell transplantation, and brentuximab vedotin exposure was variable. The patients, who had relapsed/refractory classical Hodgkin lymphoma, achieved best responses of complete response, partial response or progressive disease. Trimming cost V 8 bases and J 1 base, with 17 bases left between them. Germline V gives CDR1 MDHEN, CDR2 SYDVKM. The CDR3 contains 15 residues. Using immunoSEQ multiplex PCR, the repertoire was profiled, and TCRdb retains in-frame clones only, with some absent. This sample yields 130,000 to 150,000 clones, of which 78% are seen a single time; 7.5% to 9.5% belongs to the top ten. Concerning this clone: Its antigen is not known.

The source was peripheral blood mononuclear cells (PBMCs), collected before the second cycle of nivolumab. The sequence was obtained from a human donor with classical Hodgkin lymphoma. The chain employs TRBV28 and TRBJ1-2; D gene unclear. The CDR3 DNA follows: TGTGCCAGCTTAGAGAGACCCTCGTTTAACTATGGCTACACCTTC. It codes for CASLERPSFNYGYTF.